One sample yielded the 7 T cell receptor beta chains listed below, sequenced in a study of blood T cell repertoires in COVID-19. TCRdb's table, derived via immunoSEQ multiplex PCR, lists solely in-frame clones and lacks some. The sample consists of some 250,000 clones, 81% of them appearing once. The sequenced sample was peripheral blood. Receptors were obtained from an elderly woman with acute or convalescent COVID-19.

This clone appeared a single time. Different DNA sequences within this sample yield the same CDR3. The V call is TRBV19, the J call TRBJ1-4; TRBD1 matches at 7 bases. Germline CDR1 is LNHDA and CDR2 is SQIVND (reference sequence). There are 14 residues in the CDR3. J was trimmed by 7 bases and V by 3 bases; bases with no gene match: 5. DNA for the CDR3: TGTGCCAGTAGTATTCGACAGGGTGCTGAAAAACTGTTTTTT. Its protein product is CASSIRQGAEKLFF.

The chain employs TRBV6-5 and TRBJ2-5; D gene uncertain. Germline V gene sequence: CDR1 MNHEY, CDR2 SVGAGI. This CDR3 is built from 14 residues. V was trimmed by 6 bases and J by 3 bases, leaving 14 bases between them. The CDR3 spells CASRHNLDKETQYF. The DNA of the CDR3 is TGTGCCAGCAGACACAACCTAGATAAAGAGACCCAGTACTTC.

On this clone itself: Other DNA sequences of this sample code for an identical CDR3. The gene calls are TRBV5-1 and TRBJ1-2; TRBD1 matches at 7 bases. Germline CDR1 and CDR2: SGHRS and YFSETQ. V lost 0 bases and J lost 8; bases outside the gene matches: 4. The CDR3 has 13 amino acids. CDR3 bases: TGCGCCAGCAGCTTGGGACAGGGTGGGGGCTACACCTTC. Its protein is CASSLGQGGGYTF.

The V gene is TRBV6-4, the J gene TRBJ2-1, with D possibly being TRBD2 (5 bases). The length of the CDR3 is 14 residues. The germline V gene encodes CDR1 MRHNA and CDR2 SNTAGT. V lost 7 bases to trimming and J lost 9 bases, with 19 bases between them. This CDR3 is CASKQTPSYGEQFF. In DNA form, the CDR3 reads TGTGCCAGCAAACAGACCCCTAGCTACGGTGAGCAGTTCTTC.

The rearrangement joins TRBV5-1 to TRBJ2-7; D is possibly TRBD1 (6 bases). Germline CDR1 SGHRS, CDR2 YFSETQ. Trimming took 4 bases from V and 2 from J, leaving 13 bases between them. The length of the CDR3 is 14 residues. The CDR3 nucleotides are TGCGCCAGCAGCCCCACCCCAGGGGCCTACGAGCAGTACTTC. Amino acids: CASSPTPGAYEQYF.

Here the CDR3 reads CASSRRTSGNTDTQYF. In nucleotides, the CDR3 is TGCGCCAGCAGCAGGCGGACTAGCGGGAACACAGATACGCAGTATTTT. The chain combines TRBV5-1 with TRBJ2-3, with 12 bases that match TRBD2. Germline V gene data show CDR1 as SGHRS and CDR2 as YFSETQ. This CDR3 spans 16 amino acids. V dropped 4 bases and J dropped 2; count of bases not matched to a gene: 5.

The chain couples TRBV6-5 to TRBJ2-7; maybe TRBD2 (7 bases). The V gene lost 6 bases and the J gene lost 2 bases, with 14 bases spanning the gap. The CDR3 loop spans 14 amino acids. Germline CDR1 reads MNHEY; CDR2 reads SVGAGI. In nucleotides, the CDR3 is TGTGCCAGCAGCCTGCGGGGGCCCCCCTACGAGCAGTACTTC. Residues: CASSLRGPPYEQYF.